What follows are 9 T cell receptor beta chains derived from one specimen sequenced in a study of T-cell reconstitution after alpha-beta-depleted transplantation in children. During its preparation, the TCRbeta library received unique molecular identifiers. TCRdb re-derived calls from the PCR reads in MiXCR, one entry per CDR3 protein. The table has about 300,000 distinct CDR3 sequences, about 9.5% seen once; the top ten hold 7.5%. Sequenced material: PBMCs, taken before TCRalphabeta/CD19-depleted stem cell transplant. Every receptor here comes from a boy younger than two with acute myeloid leukemia, due to receive a stem cell transplant.

A note on this clonotype: A much larger clone is a single base away; this may be a read error. This rearrangement joins TRBV24-1 to TRBJ1-2; D call uncertain. Germline CDR1 reads KGHDR; CDR2 reads SFDVKD. Between the trimmed V and J ends, which lost 7 bases and 7 bases, there was a span of 15 bases. This CDR3 contains 13 residues. CDR3 in amino acids: CATRARIGSGYTF. The CDR3 DNA is TGTGCCACCAGAGCTAGGATAGGATCTGGCTACACCTTC.

The chain recombines TRBV4-2 with TRBJ2-2, with 11 nucleotides matching TRBD2. CDR1 LGHNA and CDR2 YNFKEQ come from the germline V gene. The CDR3 length is 17 residues. Trimming took 0 bases from V and 5 from J; bases not matched to a gene: 5. The CDR3 DNA sequence: TGTGCCAGCAGCCAAGACCCTAGCGGGGGGTATACCGGGGAGCTGTTTTTT. It is translated as CASSQDPSGGYTGELFF.

In this sample, this clonotype turned up many times. The rearrangement uses TRBV7-9 and TRBJ2-4, with D uncertain. V dropped 0 bases and J dropped 0 bases, with 6 bases sitting between them. This CDR3 is built from 15 residues. CDR1 and CDR2 (germline): SEHNR, FQNEAQ (reference sequence). CDR3: CASSLADGAKNIQYF. The CDR3 DNA is TGTGCCAGCAGCTTAGCGGACGGAGCCAAAAACATTCAGTACTTC.

This clonotype was observed many times. The chain links TRBV7-2 to TRBJ2-1; the D gene is possibly TRBD2 (5 bases). Trimming took off 5 bases at V and 1 base at J, with 15 bases between the two ends. CDR3 length: 16 amino acids. Germline CDR1 and CDR2: SGHTA and FQGNSA. Written as DNA, the CDR3 is TGTGCCAGCAGCCCGGCCGGCGGGCTTTCCTACAATGAGCAGTTCTTC. Translation gives CASSPAGGLSYNEQFF.

In its sample, this clonotype was seen a few times. The J gene is TRBJ2-4, the V gene TRBV7-2; D is perhaps TRBD1 (5 bases). CDR3 length: 12 residues. Between the trimmed V and J ends, which lost 3 bases and 8 bases, there was a span of 8 bases. Germline V gives CDR1 SGHTA, CDR2 FQGNSA. In DNA, the CDR3 is TGTGCCAGCAGCTTGAAAGGGGACATTCAGTACTTC. This sequence encodes CASSLKGDIQYF.

This clonotype was seen at least ten times. The chain uses TRBV12-3 or TRBV12-4 and TRBJ2-3, with 11 bases that match TRBD2. With V trimmed by 6 bases and J by 5 bases, 7 bases remained unmatched. The CDR3 consists of 15 residues. CDR3 residues: CASRNLAGGIDTQYF. CDR3 nucleotide sequence: TGTGCCAGCAGAAATCTAGCGGGGGGTATAGATACGCAGTATTTT.

There are many counts of this clonotype. Here the CDR3 reads CASSGGTGGSYEQYF. In DNA form, the CDR3 reads TGTGCCAGCAGCGGAGGGACAGGGGGCTCCTACGAGCAGTACTTC. The gene calls are TRBV9 and TRBJ2-7; 11 positions agree with TRBD1. Germline V gene sequence: CDR1 SGDLS, CDR2 YYNGEE. This CDR3 has 15 amino acids. The J segment lost 0 bases and the V segment lost 3 bases, leaving 2 bases of the junction unmatched.

This clonotype has at least ten counts. The J gene is TRBJ2-2, the V gene TRBV27; unclear D gene. The CDR3 has 11 amino acids. V lost 7 bases, J lost 2 bases, and 2 bases lay in between. Germline V gene sequence: CDR1 MNHEY, CDR2 SMNVEV (reference sequence). CDR3: CASTNTGELFF. The CDR3 DNA follows: TGTGCCAGCACCAACACCGGGGAGCTGTTTTTT.

This clonotype was counted many times. The chain links TRBV29-1 to TRBJ1-1, with D perhaps TRBD1 (5 bases). Germline lookup yields CDR1 SQVTM and CDR2 ANQGSEA. This CDR3 comprises 13 residues. Trimming cost V 5 bases and J 0 bases, with 10 bases left between them. As DNA, the CDR3 is TGCAGCGTTAGAGGGGTCGTGAACACTGAAGCTTTCTTT. Its protein product is CSVRGVVNTEAFF.